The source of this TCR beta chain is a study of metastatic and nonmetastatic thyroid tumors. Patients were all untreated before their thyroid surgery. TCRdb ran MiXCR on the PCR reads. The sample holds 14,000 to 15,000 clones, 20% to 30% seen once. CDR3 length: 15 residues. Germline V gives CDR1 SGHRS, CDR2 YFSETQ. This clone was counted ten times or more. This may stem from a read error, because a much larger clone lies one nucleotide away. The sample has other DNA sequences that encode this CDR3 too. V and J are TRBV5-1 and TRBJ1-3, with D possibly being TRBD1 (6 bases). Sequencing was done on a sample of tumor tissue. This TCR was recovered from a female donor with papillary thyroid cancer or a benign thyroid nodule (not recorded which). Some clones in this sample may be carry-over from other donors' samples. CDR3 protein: CASRQGSRSGNTIYF. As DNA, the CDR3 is TGCGCCAGCAGACAGGGTAGTAGGTCTGGAAACACTATATATTTT.